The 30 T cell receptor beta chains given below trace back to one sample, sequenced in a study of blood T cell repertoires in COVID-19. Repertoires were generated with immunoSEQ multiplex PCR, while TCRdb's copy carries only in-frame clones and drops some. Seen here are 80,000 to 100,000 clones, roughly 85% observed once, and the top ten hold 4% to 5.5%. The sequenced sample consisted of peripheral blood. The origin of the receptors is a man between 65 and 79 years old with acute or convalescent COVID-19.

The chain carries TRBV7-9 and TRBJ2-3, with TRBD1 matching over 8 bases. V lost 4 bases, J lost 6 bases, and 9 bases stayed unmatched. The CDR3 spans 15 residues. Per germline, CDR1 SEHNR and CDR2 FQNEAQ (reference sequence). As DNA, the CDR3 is TGTGCCAGCAGCTATCCGACAGGGGCAGGTGATACGCAGTATTTT. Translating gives CASSYPTGAGDTQYF.

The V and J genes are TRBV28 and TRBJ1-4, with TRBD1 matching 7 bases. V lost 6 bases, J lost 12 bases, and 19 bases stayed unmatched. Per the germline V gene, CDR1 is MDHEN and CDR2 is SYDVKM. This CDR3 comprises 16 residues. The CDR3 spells CASRPPRDSGRFELFF. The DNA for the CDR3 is TGTGCCAGCAGGCCGCCCCGGGACAGCGGACGGTTCGAACTGTTTTTT.

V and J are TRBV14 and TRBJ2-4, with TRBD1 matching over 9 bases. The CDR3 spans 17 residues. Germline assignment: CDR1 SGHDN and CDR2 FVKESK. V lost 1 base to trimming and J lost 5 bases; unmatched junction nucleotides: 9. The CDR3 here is CASSQALGDRVQNIQYF. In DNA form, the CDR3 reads TGTGCCAGCAGCCAAGCCCTCGGGGACAGGGTGCAAAACATTCAGTACTTC.

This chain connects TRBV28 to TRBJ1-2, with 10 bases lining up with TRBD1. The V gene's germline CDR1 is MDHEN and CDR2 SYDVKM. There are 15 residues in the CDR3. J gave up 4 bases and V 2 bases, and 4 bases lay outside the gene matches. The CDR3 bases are TGTGCCAGCAGTTTACGGACAGGGGGTGGCTATGGCTACACCTTC. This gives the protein CASSLRTGGGYGYTF.

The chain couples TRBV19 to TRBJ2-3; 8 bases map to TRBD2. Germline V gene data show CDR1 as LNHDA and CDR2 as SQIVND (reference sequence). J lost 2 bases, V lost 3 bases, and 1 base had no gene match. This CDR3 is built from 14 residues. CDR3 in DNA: TGTGCCAGTAGTATGACTAGCGTCACAGATACGCAGTATTTT. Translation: CASSMTSVTDTQYF.

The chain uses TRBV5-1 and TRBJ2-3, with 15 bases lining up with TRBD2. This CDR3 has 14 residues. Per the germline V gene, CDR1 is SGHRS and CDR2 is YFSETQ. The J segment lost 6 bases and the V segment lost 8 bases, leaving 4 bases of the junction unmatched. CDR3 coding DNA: TGCGCCAGTGGACTAGCGGGGGGGCAGGATACGCAGTATTTT. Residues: CASGLAGGQDTQYF.

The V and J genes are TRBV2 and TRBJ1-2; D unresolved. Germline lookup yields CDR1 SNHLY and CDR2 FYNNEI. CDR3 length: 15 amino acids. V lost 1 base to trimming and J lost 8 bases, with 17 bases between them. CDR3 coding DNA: TGTGCCAGCAGTGAAGTGGGAGGCTCCCTCTGGGGCTACACCTTC. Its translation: CASSEVGGSLWGYTF. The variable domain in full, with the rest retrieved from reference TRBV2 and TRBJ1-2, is EPEVTQTPSHQVTQMGQEVILRCVPISNHLYFYWYRQILGQKVEFLVSFYNNEISEKSEIFDDQFSVERPDGSNFTLKIRSTKLEDSAMYFCASSEVGGSLWGYTFGSGTRLTVV.

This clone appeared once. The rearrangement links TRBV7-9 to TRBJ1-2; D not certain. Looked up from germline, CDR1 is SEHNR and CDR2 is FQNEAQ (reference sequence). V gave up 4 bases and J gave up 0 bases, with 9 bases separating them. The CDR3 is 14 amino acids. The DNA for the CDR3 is TGTGCCAGCAGCTCCTCCGGGGCTAACTATGGCTACACCTTC. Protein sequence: CASSSSGANYGYTF.

The CDR3 DNA sequence: TGTGCCAGCAGCTTGGCTCGTCTCGGTGATTCACCCCTCCACTTT. Translation: CASSLARLGDSPLHF. V usage is TRBV5-5 and J usage is TRBJ1-6; unclear D gene. Germline lookup yields CDR1 SGHKS and CDR2 YYEKEE (reference sequence). This CDR3 has 15 amino acids. The V end lost 0 bases, the J end lost 8 bases, and 12 bases lay between the germline ends.

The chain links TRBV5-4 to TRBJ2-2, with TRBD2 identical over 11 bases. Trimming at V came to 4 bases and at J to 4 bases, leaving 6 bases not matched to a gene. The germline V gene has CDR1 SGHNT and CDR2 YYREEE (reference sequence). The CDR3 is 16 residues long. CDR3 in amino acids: CASSNPSGGSTGELFF. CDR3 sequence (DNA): TGTGCCAGCAGCAACCCTAGCGGGGGGTCCACCGGGGAGCTGTTTTTT.

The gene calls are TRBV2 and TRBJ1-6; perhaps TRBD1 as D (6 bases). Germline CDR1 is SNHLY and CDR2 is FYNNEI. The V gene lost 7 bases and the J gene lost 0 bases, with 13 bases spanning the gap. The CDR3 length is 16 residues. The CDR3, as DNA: TGTGCCAGCAATCGGGGGGCGAGCTCCTATAATTCACCCCTCCACTTT. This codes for CASNRGASSYNSPLHF.

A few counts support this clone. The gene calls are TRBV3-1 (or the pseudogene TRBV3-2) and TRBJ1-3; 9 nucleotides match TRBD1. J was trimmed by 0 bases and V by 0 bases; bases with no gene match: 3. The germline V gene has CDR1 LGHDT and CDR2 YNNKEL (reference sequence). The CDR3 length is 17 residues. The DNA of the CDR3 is TGTGCCAGCAGCCAAGAAACAGGGGGCATCTCTGGAAACACCATATATTTT. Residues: CASSQETGGISGNTIYF.

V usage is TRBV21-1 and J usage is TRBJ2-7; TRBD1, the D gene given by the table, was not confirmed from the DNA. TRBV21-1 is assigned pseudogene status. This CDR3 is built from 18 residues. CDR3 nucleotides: TGTGCCAGCAGCAAGGGGGACAGGGGCACGAATAGAAGCTACGAGCAGTACGTC. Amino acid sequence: CASSKGDRGTNRSYEQYV.

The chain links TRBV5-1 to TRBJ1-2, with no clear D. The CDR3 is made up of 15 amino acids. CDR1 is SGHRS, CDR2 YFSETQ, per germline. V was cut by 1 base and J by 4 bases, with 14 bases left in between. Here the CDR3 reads CASSLLSGNGYGYTF. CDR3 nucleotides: TGCGCCAGCAGCTTGTTATCGGGGAATGGCTATGGCTACACCTTC. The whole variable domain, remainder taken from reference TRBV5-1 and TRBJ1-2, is KAGVTQTPRYLIKTRGQQVTLSCSPISGHRSVSWYQQTPGQGLQFLFEYFSETQRNKGNFPGRFSGRQFSNSRSEMNVSTLELGDSALYLCASSLLSGNGYGYTFGSGTRLTVV.

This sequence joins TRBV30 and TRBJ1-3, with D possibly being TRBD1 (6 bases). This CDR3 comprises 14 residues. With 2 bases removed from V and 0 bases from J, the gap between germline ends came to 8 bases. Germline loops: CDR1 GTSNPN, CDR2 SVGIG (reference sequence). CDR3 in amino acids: CAWSTGLSGNTIYF. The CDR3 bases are TGTGCCTGGAGTACAGGGCTCTCTGGAAACACCATATATTTT.

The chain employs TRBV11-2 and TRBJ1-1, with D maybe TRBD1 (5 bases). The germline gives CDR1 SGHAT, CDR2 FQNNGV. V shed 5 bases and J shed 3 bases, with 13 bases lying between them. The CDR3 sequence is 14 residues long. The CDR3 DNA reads TGTGCCAGCAGCCCCCCGTGGGGGGACACTGAAGCTTTCTTT. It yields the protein CASSPPWGDTEAFF.

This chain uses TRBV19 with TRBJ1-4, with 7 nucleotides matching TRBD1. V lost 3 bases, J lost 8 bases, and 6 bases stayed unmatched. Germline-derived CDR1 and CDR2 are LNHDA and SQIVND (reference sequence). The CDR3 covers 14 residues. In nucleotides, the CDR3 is TGTGCCAGTAGTATGGGGCAGGGGGACGAAAAACTGTTTTTT. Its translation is CASSMGQGDEKLFF.

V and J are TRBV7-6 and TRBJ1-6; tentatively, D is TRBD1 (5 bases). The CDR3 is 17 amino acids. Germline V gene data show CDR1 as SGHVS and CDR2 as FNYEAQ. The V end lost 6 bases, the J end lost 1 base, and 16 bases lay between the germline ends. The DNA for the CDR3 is TGTGCCAGCAGACCCGGGGGGGAGGGATCCTATAATTCACCCCTCCACTTT. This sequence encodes CASRPGGEGSYNSPLHF.

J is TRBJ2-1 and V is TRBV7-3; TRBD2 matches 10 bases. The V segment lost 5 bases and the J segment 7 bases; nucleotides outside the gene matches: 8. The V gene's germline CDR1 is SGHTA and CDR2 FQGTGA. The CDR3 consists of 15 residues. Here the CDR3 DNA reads TGTGCCAGCAGCGCCCTAGCGGGGGTTTCAAATGAGCAGTTCTTC. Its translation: CASSALAGVSNEQFF. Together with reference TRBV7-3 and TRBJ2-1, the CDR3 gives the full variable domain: GAGVSQTPSNKVTEKGKYVELRCDPISGHTALYWYRQSLGQGPEFLIYFQGTGAADDSGLPNDRFFAVRPEGSVSTLKIQRTERGDSAVYLCASSALAGVSNEQFFGPGTRLTVL.

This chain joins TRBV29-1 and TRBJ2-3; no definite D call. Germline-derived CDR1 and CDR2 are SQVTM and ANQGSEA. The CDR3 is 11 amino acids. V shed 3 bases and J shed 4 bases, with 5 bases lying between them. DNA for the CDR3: TGCAGCGTTGACGTCGCAGATACGCAGTATTTT. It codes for CSVDVADTQYF.

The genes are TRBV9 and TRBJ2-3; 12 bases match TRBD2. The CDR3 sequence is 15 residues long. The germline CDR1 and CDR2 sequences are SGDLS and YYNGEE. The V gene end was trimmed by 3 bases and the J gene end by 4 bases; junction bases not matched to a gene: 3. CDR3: CASSETSGGSDTQYF. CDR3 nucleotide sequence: TGTGCCAGCAGCGAAACTAGCGGGGGGTCAGATACGCAGTATTTT.

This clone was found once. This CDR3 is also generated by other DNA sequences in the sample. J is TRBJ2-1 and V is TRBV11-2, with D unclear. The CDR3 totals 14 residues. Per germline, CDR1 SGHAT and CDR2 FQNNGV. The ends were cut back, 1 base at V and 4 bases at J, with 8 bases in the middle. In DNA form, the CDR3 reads TGTGCCAGCAGCTTAGGTACAGATTACAATGAGCAGTTCTTC. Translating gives CASSLGTDYNEQFF.

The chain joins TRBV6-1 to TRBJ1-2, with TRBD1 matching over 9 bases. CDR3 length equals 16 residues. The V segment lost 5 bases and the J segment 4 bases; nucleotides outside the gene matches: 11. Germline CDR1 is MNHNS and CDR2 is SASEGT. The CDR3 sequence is CASSQESRQGGYGYTF. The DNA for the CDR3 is TGTGCCAGCAGTCAAGAATCTAGACAGGGGGGCTATGGCTACACCTTC.

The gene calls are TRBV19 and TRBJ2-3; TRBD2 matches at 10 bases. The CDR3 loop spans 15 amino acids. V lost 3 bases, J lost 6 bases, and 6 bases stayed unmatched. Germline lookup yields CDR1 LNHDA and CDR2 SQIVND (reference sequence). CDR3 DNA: TGTGCCAGTAGTATCGGCCTAGCGGGGGAGGATACGCAGTATTTT. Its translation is CASSIGLAGEDTQYF.

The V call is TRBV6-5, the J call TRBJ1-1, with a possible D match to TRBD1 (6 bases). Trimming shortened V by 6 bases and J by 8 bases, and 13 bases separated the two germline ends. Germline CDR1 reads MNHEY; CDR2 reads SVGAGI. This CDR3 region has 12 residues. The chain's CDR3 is CASRTGQTEAFF. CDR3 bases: TGTGCCAGCAGAACAGGACAGACCGAAGCTTTCTTT.

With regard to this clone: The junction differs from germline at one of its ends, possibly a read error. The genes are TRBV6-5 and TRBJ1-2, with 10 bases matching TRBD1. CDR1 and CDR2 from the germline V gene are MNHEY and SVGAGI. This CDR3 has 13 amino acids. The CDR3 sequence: CASSLSGTGAFLF. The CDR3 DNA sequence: TGTGCCAGCAGCCTCTCCGGGACAGGGGCCTTCCTCTTC.

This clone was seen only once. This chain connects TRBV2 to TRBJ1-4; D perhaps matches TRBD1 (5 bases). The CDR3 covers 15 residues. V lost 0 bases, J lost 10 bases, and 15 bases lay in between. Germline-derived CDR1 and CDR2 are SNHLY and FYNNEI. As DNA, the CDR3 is TGTGCCAGCAGTGAAGCGCAGGGCCAGGTTGGAAAACTGTTTTTT. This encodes CASSEAQGQVGKLFF.

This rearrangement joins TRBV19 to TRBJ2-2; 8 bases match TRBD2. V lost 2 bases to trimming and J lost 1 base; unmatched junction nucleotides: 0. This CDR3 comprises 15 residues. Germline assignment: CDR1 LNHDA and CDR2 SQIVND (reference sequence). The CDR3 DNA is TGTGCCAGTAGTATACTAGCGGGGAACACCGGGGAGCTGTTTTTT. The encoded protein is CASSILAGNTGELFF.

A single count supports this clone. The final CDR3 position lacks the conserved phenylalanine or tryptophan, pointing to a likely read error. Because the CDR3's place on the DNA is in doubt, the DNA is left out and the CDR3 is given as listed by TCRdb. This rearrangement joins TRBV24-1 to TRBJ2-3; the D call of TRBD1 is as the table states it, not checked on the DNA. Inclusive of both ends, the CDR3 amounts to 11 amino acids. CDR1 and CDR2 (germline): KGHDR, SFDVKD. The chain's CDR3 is CATSDPTGASL.

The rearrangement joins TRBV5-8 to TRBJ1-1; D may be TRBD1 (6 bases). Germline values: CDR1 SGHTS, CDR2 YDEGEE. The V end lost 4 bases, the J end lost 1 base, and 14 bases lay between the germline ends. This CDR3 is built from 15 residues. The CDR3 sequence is CASSLRTDGNTEAFF. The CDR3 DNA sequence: TGTGCCAGCAGCCTAAGGACAGACGGGAACACTGAAGCTTTCTTT.